This TCR beta chain was sequenced in a study of blood T cell repertoires in COVID-19. Study context: PBMCs, B-cell-depleted T cells, or T cells provided the cDNA or gDNA that made up the material.

Trimming took 2 bases from V and 7 from J, leaving 8 bases between them. Germline CDR1 and CDR2: SGHTA and FQGNSA. This CDR3 has 12 residues. TCRdb's copy holds only in-frame clones and misses some; the assay was immunoSEQ multiplex PCR. The sample consists of approximately 200,000 clones, 70% to 90% of them appearing once. Specimen: peripheral blood. The chain joins TRBV7-2 to TRBJ2-5, with D maybe TRBD1 (5 bases). The source is a human donor with active or convalescent COVID-19. The donor label of this sample is uncertain. The CDR3 DNA reads as TGTGCCAGCAGCTTACCCCAGGGGACCCAGTACTTC. Amino acids: CASSLPQGTQYF.